This T cell receptor beta chain was identified in a study of identical twins. Study-wide points: Twin pairs had excess sharing that was weaker in beta out-of-frame sequences. The analysis was cross-sectional rather than longitudinal within donors. It was possible that invariant MAIT and iNKT cells partly confounded the zero-insertion analyses. Fewer insertions marked abundant cord blood beta clonotypes; young adult naive trended weakly, memory not at all.

Germline CDR1 reads PRHDT; CDR2 reads FYEKMQ (reference sequence). J lost 4 bases, V lost 7 bases, and 11 bases had no gene match. This CDR3 contains 16 residues. TCRdb processed the 5' RACE reads anew with MiXCR; each CDR3 protein has one entry. This table has around 1.7 million distinct CDR3 sequences, under 35% appearing once. This clonotype was seen a few times. The antigen remains unidentified. This chain uses TRBV13 with TRBJ2-1; 9 bases align to TRBD2. The specimen sequenced was cord blood. The sequence was obtained from a newborn girl in good health. The CDR3 region is CASTAGLAGIYNEQFF. In DNA, the CDR3 is TGTGCCAGCACCGCGGGGCTAGCGGGAATTTACAATGAGCAGTTCTTC.